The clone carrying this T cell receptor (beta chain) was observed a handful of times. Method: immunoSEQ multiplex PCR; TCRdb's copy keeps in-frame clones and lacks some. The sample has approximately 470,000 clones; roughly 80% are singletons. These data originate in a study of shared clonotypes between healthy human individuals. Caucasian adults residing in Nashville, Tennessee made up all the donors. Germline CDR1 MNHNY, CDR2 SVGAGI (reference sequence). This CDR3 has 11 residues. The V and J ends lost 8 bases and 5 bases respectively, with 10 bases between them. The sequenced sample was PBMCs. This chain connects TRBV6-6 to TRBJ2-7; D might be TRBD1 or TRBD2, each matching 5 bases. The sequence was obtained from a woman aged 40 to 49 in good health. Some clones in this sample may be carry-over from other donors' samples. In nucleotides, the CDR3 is TGTGCCAGCTTAGGGACCCACGAGCAGTACTTC. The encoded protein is CASLGTHEQYF.